This T cell receptor (beta chain) is drawn from a study of CD8 T cells in ankylosing spondylitis (dated by TCRdb to 2016 to 2017). Regarding the complete study: T cell receptor beta repertoires were profiled in healthy donors and ankylosing spondylitis patients so that disease-linked TCR variants could be found. The full study cohort comprised roughly 24 ankylosing spondylitis patients and about 110 healthy donors. Peripheral blood was sampled, and synovial fluid was also collected from ankylosing spondylitis patients.

V and J are trimmed by 0 bases and 2 bases, and the gene matches miss 6 bases of the junction. The CDR3 sequence holds 17 residues, the cysteine and phenylalanine included. This entry keeps only the CDR3 DNA: 51 bases, framed from base 1. In the germline V gene, CDR1 corresponds to MNHEY and CDR2 to SVGEGT. Sequencing instrument: Illumina HiSeq 2500. TCR beta libraries were prepared by quantitative 5'-RACE with molecular barcodes. As for the original processing: Disease-linked TCR variants were identified with a new computational method built on a probabilistic model of VDJ rearrangement. Clones were called with MiXCR by TCRdb after fastp trimmed the public reads at Q25, and only in-frame beta chains were retained. Each CDR3 protein appears once, grouped with its most common genes and DNA. The V and J calls were not made by the authors but by TCRdb's processing. The sample contains 290,000 or so distinct CDR3 sequences, more than 20% of them found a single time. The ten largest clones represent roughly 3.4% of the sample.

This clonotype was seen once. Its antigen has not been determined. Qualities for individual bases were not recorded, and no much larger clone is one base off. A single read offers scant evidence. The investigation overall reported the following: Significant enrichment of the disease-linked clones was reported in matched synovial fluid samples from ankylosing spondylitis patients. A CD8+ phenotype was shown by the disease-linked clones, which were found at relatively low frequencies in peripheral blood. A TCR beta motif made up of several highly homologous amino acid variants appeared to be characteristic of blood from ankylosing spondylitis patients. Some motif variants were previously reported in synovial fluid and blood of reactive arthritis patients, suggesting common disease-initiation mechanisms.

This TCR derives from a female donor with ankylosing spondylitis or in good health (not recorded which). Sequencing was performed on blood, either unsorted or a sorted T cell fraction (not recorded which). Rearrangement joined TRBV6-2 or TRBV6-3 to TRBJ1-2, and TRBD1 aligns with 10 junction nucleotides. The nucleotides are TGTGCCAGCAGTTACTCGGCACCGGGACAGGGGAACTATGGCTACACCTTC. Its protein is CASSYSAPGQGNYGYTF.